Presented here are 4 T cell receptor beta chains from one specimen sequenced in a study of T cell repertoires in cytomegalovirus infection. Their recognized antigens are unknown. TCRdb analysed the reads with MiXCR anew, one entry per CDR3 protein. The table shows roughly 730,000 distinct CDR3 sequences, with about 33% occurring only once. The sample consisted of cultured PBMCs, taken from culture after CMV antigen stimulation. The receptor source for this set is a human donor in good health (CMV status not recorded). Some clones in this sample may be carry-over from other donors' samples.

This sequence joins TRBV29-1 and TRBJ2-3; the D is unclear. Germline CDR1 and CDR2: SQVTM and ANQGSEA. V shed 6 bases and J shed 2 bases, with 6 bases lying between them. This CDR3 has 11 amino acids. The CDR3 DNA sequence: TGCAGCGTCGGTTTCACAGATACGCAGTATTTT. It encodes CSVGFTDTQYF.

The J gene is TRBJ1-1, the V gene TRBV28; 9 bases agree with TRBD1. Germline CDR1 and CDR2: MDHEN and SYDVKM. Trimming removed 7 bases from V and 10 bases from J; junction bases left unmatched: 7. The CDR3 extends over 12 amino acids. Here the CDR3 reads CASTVWGQGAFF. The CDR3 bases are TGTGCCAGCACCGTTTGGGGACAGGGAGCTTTCTTT.

J is TRBJ1-5 and V is TRBV12-5; possibly TRBD1 for D (5 bases). Germline V gene lookup returns CDR1 LGHNT and CDR2 FRNRAP. The CDR3 consists of 13 residues. Trimming removed 3 bases at V and 6 bases at J, with 9 bases between. The CDR3 DNA reads TGTGCTAGTGGTTTCGGGGGGAGTCAGCCCCAGCATTTT. Protein product: CASGFGGSQPQHF.

This clonotype came up many times. This chain joins TRBV7-2 and TRBJ2-1; TRBD1 might be the D (6 bases). Germline assignment: CDR1 SGHTA and CDR2 FQGNSA. The CDR3 runs to 17 residues. V lost 1 base and J lost 9, with 22 bases in between. In DNA, the CDR3 is TGTGCCAGCAGCTTAGTAGGGACAAACAGTGGGTATAGTGAGCAGTTCTTC. Translation: CASSLVGTNSGYSEQFF.